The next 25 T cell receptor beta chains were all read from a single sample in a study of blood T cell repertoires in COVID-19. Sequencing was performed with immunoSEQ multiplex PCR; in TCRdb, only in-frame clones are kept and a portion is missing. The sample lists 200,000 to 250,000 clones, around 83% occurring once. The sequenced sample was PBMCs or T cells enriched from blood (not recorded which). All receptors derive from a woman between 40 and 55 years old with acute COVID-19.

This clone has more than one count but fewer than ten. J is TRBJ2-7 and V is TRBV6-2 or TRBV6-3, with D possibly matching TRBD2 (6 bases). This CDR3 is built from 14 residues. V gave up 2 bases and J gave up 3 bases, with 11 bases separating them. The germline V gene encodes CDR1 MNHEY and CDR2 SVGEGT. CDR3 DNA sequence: TGTGCCAGCAGTTACCGGGCGGGGCACTACGAGCAGTACTTC. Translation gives CASSYRAGHYEQYF.

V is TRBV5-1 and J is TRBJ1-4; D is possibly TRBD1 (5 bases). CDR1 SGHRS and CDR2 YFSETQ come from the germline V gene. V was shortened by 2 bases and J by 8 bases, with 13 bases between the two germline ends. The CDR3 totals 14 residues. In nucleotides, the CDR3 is TGCGCCAGCAGCTTAGGGACTGAGGGGGAAAAACTGTTTTTT. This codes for CASSLGTEGEKLFF.

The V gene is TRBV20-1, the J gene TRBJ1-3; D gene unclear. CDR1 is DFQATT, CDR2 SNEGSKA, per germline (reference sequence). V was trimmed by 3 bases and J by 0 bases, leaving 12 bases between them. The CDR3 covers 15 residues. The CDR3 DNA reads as TGCAGTGCTAGTACGGGTCCCCACTCTGGAAACACCATATATTTT. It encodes CSASTGPHSGNTIYF.

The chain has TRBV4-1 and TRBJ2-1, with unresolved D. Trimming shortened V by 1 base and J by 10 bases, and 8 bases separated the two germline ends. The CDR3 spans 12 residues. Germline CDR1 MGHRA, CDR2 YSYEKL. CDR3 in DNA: TGCGCCAGCAGCCAAGTCTGGCCAGAGCAGTTCTTC. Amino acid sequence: CASSQVWPEQFF.

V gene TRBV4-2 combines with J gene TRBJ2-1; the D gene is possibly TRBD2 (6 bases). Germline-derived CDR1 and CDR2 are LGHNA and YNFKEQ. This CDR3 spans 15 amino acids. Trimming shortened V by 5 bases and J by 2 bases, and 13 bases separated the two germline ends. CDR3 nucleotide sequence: TGTGCCAGCAGCTTTAGCCGGGAGCCCTACAATGAGCAGTTCTTC. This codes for CASSFSREPYNEQFF.

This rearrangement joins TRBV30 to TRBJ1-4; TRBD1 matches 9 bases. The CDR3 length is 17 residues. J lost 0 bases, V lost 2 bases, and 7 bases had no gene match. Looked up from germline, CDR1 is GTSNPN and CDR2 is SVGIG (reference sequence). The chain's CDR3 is CAWSTGQGLATNEKLFF. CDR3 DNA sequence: TGTGCCTGGAGTACGGGACAGGGCTTGGCAACTAATGAAAAACTGTTTTTT.

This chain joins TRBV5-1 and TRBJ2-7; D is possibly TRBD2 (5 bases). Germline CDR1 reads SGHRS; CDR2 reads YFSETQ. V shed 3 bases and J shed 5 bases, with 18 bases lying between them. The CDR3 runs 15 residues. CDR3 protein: CASSSLEAGPDEQYF. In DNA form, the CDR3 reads TGCGCCAGCAGCTCCCTGGAGGCCGGGCCCGACGAGCAGTACTTC.

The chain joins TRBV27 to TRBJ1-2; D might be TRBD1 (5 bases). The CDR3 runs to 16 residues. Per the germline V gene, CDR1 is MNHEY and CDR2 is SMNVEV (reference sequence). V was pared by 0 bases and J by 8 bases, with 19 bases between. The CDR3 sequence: CASSLSITGKKGGYTF. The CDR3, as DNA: TGTGCCAGCAGTTTATCGATAACTGGTAAAAAGGGGGGCTACACCTTC.

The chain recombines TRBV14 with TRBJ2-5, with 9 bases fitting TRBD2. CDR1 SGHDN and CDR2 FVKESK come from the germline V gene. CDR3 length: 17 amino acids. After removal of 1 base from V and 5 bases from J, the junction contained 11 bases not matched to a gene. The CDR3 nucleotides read TGTGCCAGCAGCCAAGGACTCGCGGGAGGGCCTAGGGAGACCCAGTACTTC. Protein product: CASSQGLAGGPRETQYF.

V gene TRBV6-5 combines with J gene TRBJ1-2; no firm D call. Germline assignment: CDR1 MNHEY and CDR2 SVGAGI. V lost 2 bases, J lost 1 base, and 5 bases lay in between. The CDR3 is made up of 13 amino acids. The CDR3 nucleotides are TGTGCCAGCAGTTACGCAGATAACTATGGCTACACCTTC. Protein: CASSYADNYGYTF.

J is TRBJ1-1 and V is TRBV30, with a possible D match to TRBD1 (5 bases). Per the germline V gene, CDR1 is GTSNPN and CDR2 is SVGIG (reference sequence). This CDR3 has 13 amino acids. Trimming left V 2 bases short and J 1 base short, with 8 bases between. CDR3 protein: CAWSLTANTEAFF. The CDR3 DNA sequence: TGTGCCTGGAGTTTGACAGCGAACACTGAAGCTTTCTTT.

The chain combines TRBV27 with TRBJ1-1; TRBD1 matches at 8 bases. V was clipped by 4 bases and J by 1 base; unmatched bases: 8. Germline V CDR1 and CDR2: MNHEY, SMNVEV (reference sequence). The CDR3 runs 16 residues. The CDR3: CASSSVGTGKNTEAFF. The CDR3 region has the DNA TGTGCCAGCAGTTCCGTCGGGACAGGAAAGAACACTGAAGCTTTCTTT.

CDR3 DNA: TGCAGCGTTTTGGGGCACCAAGAGACCCAGTACTTC. It yields the protein CSVLGHQETQYF. The chain combines TRBV29-1 with TRBJ2-5; the D gene is possibly TRBD1 (5 bases). V lost 5 bases, J lost 0 bases, and 7 bases lay in between. CDR3 length equals 12 residues. Germline lookup yields CDR1 SQVTM and CDR2 ANQGSEA.

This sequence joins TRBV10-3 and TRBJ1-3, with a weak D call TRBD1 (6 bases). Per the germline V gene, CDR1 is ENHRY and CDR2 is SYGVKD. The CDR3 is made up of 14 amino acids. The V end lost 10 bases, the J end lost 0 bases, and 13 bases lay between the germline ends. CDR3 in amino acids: CATHLQGSGNTIYF. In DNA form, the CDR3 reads TGTGCCACGCACCTACAGGGCTCTGGAAACACCATATATTTT.

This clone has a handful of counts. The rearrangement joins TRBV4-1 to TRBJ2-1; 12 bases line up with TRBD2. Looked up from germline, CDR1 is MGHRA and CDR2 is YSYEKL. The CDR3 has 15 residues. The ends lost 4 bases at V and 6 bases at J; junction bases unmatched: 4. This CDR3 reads CASSPLAGGANEQFF. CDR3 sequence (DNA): TGCGCCAGCAGCCCTCTAGCGGGGGGGGCCAATGAGCAGTTCTTC.

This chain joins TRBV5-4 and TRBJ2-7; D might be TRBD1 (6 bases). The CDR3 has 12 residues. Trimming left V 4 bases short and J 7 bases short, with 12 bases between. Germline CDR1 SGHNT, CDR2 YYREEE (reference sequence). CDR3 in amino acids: CASSNQGREQYF. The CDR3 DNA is TGTGCCAGCAGCAACCAGGGGCGGGAGCAGTACTTC.

This chain's CDR3 is CASSYLGQTTGELFF. CDR3 nucleotides: TGTGCCAGCAGTTACTTAGGACAGACAACCGGGGAGCTGTTTTTT. The chain carries TRBV6-2 or TRBV6-3 and TRBJ2-2, with D perhaps TRBD1 (6 bases). Trimming pared 1 base from V and 5 bases from J, leaving 11 bases between. Germline V gene lookup returns CDR1 MNHEY and CDR2 SVGEGT. This CDR3 has 15 amino acids.

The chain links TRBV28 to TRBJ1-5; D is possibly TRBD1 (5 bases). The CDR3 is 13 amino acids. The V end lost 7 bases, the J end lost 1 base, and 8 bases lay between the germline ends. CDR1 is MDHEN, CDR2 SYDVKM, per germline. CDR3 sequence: CASIGGSNQPQHF. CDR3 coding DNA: TGTGCCAGCATCGGGGGAAGCAATCAGCCCCAGCATTTT.

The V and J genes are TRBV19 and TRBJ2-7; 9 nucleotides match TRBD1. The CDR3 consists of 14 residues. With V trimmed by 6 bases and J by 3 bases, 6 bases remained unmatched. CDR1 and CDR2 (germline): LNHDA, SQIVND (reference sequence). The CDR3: CASREQGAVYEQYF. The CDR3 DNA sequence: TGTGCCAGTAGAGAACAGGGGGCAGTCTACGAGCAGTACTTC.

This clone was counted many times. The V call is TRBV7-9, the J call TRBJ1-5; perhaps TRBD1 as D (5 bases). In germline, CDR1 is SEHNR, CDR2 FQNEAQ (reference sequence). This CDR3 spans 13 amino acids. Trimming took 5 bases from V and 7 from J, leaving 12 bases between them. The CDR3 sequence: CASSLQAGQPQHF. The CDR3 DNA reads TGTGCCAGCAGCCTACAGGCCGGGCAGCCCCAGCATTTT.

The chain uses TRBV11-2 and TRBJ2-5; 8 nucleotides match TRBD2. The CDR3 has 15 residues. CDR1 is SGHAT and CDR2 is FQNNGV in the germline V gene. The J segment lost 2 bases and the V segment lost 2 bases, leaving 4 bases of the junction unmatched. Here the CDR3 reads CASSLSASGQETQYF. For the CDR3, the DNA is TGTGCCAGCAGCTTATCGGCTAGCGGGCAAGAGACCCAGTACTTC.

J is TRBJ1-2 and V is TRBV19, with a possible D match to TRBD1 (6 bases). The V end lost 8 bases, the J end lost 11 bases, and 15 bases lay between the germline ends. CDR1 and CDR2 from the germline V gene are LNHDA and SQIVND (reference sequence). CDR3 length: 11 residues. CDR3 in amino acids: CASSTGYRYTF. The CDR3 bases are TGTGCCAGTTCTACAGGGTATCGTTACACCTTC.

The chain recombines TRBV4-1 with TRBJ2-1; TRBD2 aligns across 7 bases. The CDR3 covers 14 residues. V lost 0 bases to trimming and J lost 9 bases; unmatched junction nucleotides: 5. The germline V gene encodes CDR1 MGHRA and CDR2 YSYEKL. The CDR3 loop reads CASSQERGSVEQFF. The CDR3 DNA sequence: TGCGCCAGCAGCCAAGAACGCGGGAGCGTTGAGCAGTTCTTC.

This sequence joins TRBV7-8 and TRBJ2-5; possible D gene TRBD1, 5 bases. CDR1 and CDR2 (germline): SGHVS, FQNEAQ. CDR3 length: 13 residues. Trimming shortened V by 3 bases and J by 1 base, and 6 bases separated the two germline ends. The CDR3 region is CASSLGPQETQYF. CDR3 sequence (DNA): TGTGCCAGCAGCTTGGGGCCCCAAGAGACCCAGTACTTC.

CDR3 loop: CASSEPLFPKGANVLTF. The CDR3 nucleotides are TGTGCCAGCAGTGAACCACTTTTTCCGAAGGGGGCCAACGTCCTGACTTTC. The V gene is TRBV2, the J gene TRBJ2-6, with unresolved D. The CDR3 spans 17 residues. Germline V CDR1 and CDR2: SNHLY, FYNNEI. V was clipped by 2 bases and J by 4 bases, with 15 bases between them.